The subject of this entry is one T cell receptor (beta chain). Unique molecular identifiers were incorporated when the TCRbeta library was constructed. TCRdb redid the calling of the PCR reads with MiXCR, one entry per CDR3 protein. The repertoire holds about 480,000 distinct CDR3 sequences, with about 12% as singletons. The V gene lost 2 bases and the J gene lost 0 bases, with 10 bases spanning the gap. Germline values: CDR1 SGHTA, CDR2 FQGNSA. The CDR3 covers 15 residues. This sample was included in a study of T-cell reconstitution after alpha-beta-depleted transplantation in children. The receptor was isolated from a human donor who donated a stem cell graft to a child with combined immunodeficiency. The source was PBMCs from the stem cell graft donor, collected from the stem cell graft. This chain joins TRBV7-2 and TRBJ1-2, with D possibly TRBD1 on 6 matching bases. This CDR3 is CASSLRGGANYGYTF. The DNA of the CDR3 is TGTGCCAGCAGCTTAAGAGGGGGGGCTAACTATGGCTACACCTTC.